These 21 T cell receptor beta chains share one sample of origin, sequenced in a study of shared clonotypes between healthy human individuals. Sequencing used immunoSEQ multiplex PCR; TCRdb keeps in-frame clones, though not all of them. The table has roughly 2,300,000 clones, around 93% seen once. Source material: naive CD4+ T cells from PBMCs. Subset reported: CD45RA+ positively selected. The receptors here all came from a man aged 18-30 years in good health. Some clones in this sample may be carry-over from other donors' samples.

The chain uses TRBV5-8 and TRBJ1-5; weak D call: TRBD1 (6 bases). V lost 1 base to trimming and J lost 7 bases, with 15 bases between them. Germline lookup yields CDR1 SGHTS and CDR2 YDEGEE. CDR3 size: 15 residues. CDR3 in DNA: TGTGCCAGCAGCTTGAGCGGACAGCCGGGGCAGCCCCAGCATTTT. This encodes CASSLSGQPGQPQHF. The full variable domain, in which reference TRBV5-8 and TRBJ1-5 provide the parts outside the CDR3, is EAGVTQSPTHLIKTRGQQATLRCSPISGHTSVYWYQQALGLGLQFLLWYDEGEERNRGNFPPRFSGRQFPNYSSELNVNALELEDSALYLCASSLSGQPGQPQHFGDGTRLSIL.

This chain links TRBV5-1 with TRBJ1-2; tentatively, D is TRBD1 (6 bases). Germline CDR1 SGHRS, CDR2 YFSETQ. V lost 0 bases and J 1 base, leaving 19 bases between the germline ends. The length of the CDR3 is 18 residues. Here the CDR3 reads CASSLADGGGLNNYGYTF. CDR3 DNA: TGCGCCAGCAGCTTGGCCGACGGCGGGGGCTTGAATAACTATGGCTACACCTTC.

This clone was observed a single time. The chain couples TRBV5-5 to TRBJ1-2, with TRBD1 matching over 10 bases. After removal of 4 bases from V and 6 bases from J, the junction contained 9 bases not matched to a gene. Looked up from germline, CDR1 is SGHKS and CDR2 is YYEKEE (reference sequence). This CDR3 contains 15 residues. The DNA for the CDR3 is TGTGCCAGCAGCCAAGCGCAGACAGGGGGCGATGGCTACACCTTC. Encoded protein: CASSQAQTGGDGYTF. Full variable domain (outside the CDR3, taken from reference TRBV5-5 and TRBJ1-2): DAGVTQSPTHLIKTRGQQVTLRCSPISGHKSVSWYQQVLGQGPQFIFQYYEKEERGRGNFPDRFSARQFPNYSSELNVNALLLGDSALYLCASSQAQTGGDGYTFGSGTRLTVV.

The V and J genes are TRBV7-3 and TRBJ2-3, with D possibly being TRBD2 (5 bases). Germline assignment: CDR1 SGHTA and CDR2 FQGTGA. The CDR3 length is 15 residues. The V end lost 2 bases, the J end lost 1 base, and 10 bases lay between the germline ends. The CDR3 bases are TGTGCCAGCAGCTTACTTCCGAGGGGCACAGATACGCAGTATTTT. It translates to CASSLLPRGTDTQYF.

This clone was observed a handful of times. The chain combines TRBV6-1 with TRBJ1-1, with a tentative D call TRBD1 (5 bases). Trimming took off 2 bases at V and 11 bases at J, with 15 bases between the two ends. Germline V gene lookup returns CDR1 MNHNS and CDR2 SASEGT. CDR3 size: 13 residues. CDR3 residues: CASSEIGGGPAFF. CDR3 DNA: TGTGCCAGCAGTGAAATTGGGGGAGGGCCTGCTTTCTTT.

As to this clone: Different DNA sequences within this sample yield the same CDR3. V gene TRBV28 combines with J gene TRBJ1-1; TRBD1 matches 7 bases. CDR3 size: 14 residues. J lost 2 bases, V lost 3 bases, and 3 bases had no gene match. CDR1 and CDR2 (germline): MDHEN, SYDVKM. The chain's CDR3 is CASSLGQLNTEAFF. The CDR3, as DNA: TGTGCCAGCAGTTTGGGACAGCTCAACACTGAAGCTTTCTTT.

The rearrangement links TRBV13 to TRBJ1-3; TRBD1 might be the D (5 bases). Germline V gives CDR1 PRHDT, CDR2 FYEKMQ (reference sequence). The CDR3 contains 18 residues. Trimming removed 5 bases from V and 0 bases from J, with 20 bases in between. DNA for the CDR3: TGTGCCAGCAGCCACCCGGGACGTTCTCCTATCTCTGGAAACACCATATATTTT. As protein: CASSHPGRSPISGNTIYF.

The CDR3 sequence: CASSPQNGDTQYF. The CDR3 DNA sequence: TGTGCCAGCTCACCACAGAACGGCGACACGCAGTATTTT. The rearrangement links TRBV18 to TRBJ2-3; D is unresolved. This CDR3 comprises 13 residues. V was trimmed by 1 base and J by 9 bases, leaving 11 bases between them. CDR1 KGHSH and CDR2 LQKENI come from the germline V gene. The full variable domain, completed using reference TRBV18 and TRBJ2-3, is NAGVMQNPRHLVRRRGQEARLRCSPMKGHSHVYWYRQLPEEGLKFMVYLQKENIIDESGMPKERFSAEFPKEGPSILRIQQVVRGDSAAYFCASSPQNGDTQYFGPGTRLTVL.

The rearrangement uses TRBV7-9 and TRBJ1-1; 9 nucleotides agree with TRBD1. The V segment lost 5 bases and the J segment 6 bases; nucleotides outside the gene matches: 7. Germline V gene data show CDR1 as SEHNR and CDR2 as FQNEAQ (reference sequence). The CDR3 totals 14 residues. CDR3 DNA: TGTGCCAGCAGCGTAGGACAGGGGAGCGCTGAAGCTTTCTTT. This sequence encodes CASSVGQGSAEAFF.

The V call is TRBV2, the J call TRBJ2-4; the D call may be TRBD1 or TRBD2 (5 bases each). The germline CDR1 and CDR2 sequences are SNHLY and FYNNEI. With 5 bases removed from V and 4 bases from J, the gap between germline ends came to 21 bases. This CDR3 has 17 residues. CDR3 region: CASSPGTQPGQKNIQYF. In DNA, the CDR3 is TGTGCCAGCAGTCCCGGGACCCAACCCGGACAAAAAAACATTCAGTACTTC.

The genes are TRBV7-8 and TRBJ2-2; D not certain. This CDR3 contains 12 residues. The V end lost 1 base, the J end lost 6 bases, and 3 bases lay between the germline ends. The germline V gene has CDR1 SGHVS and CDR2 FQNEAQ. CDR3 bases: TGTGCCAGCAGCTTAGGGGCCGGGGAGCTGTTTTTT. As protein: CASSLGAGELFF.

The chain uses TRBV28 and TRBJ2-7; D not resolved. Germline lookup yields CDR1 MDHEN and CDR2 SYDVKM. Trimming left V 8 bases short and J 2 bases short, with 13 bases between. The CDR3 is 13 amino acids. The CDR3 bases are TGTGCCAGCGGGCCGGTCGGTCCCTACGAGCAGTACTTC. Translated: CASGPVGPYEQYF. Supplemented by reference TRBV28 and TRBJ2-7, the full variable domain reads DVKVTQSSRYLVKRTGEKVFLECVQDMDHENMFWYRQDPGLGLRLIYFSYDVKMKEKGDIPEGYSVSREKKERFSLILESASTNQTSMYLCASGPVGPYEQYFGPGTRLTVT.

There are a few counts of this clone. The chain combines TRBV30 with TRBJ1-2, with D hard to call. Trimming took 3 bases from V and 4 from J, leaving 9 bases between them. This CDR3 is built from 12 residues. The germline CDR1 and CDR2 sequences are GTSNPN and SVGIG (reference sequence). The CDR3 sequence is CAWRELPYGYTF. Written as DNA, the CDR3 is TGTGCCTGGAGGGAGCTCCCCTATGGCTACACCTTC.

A word on this clone: This specimen includes other DNA sequences encoding the same CDR3. The gene calls are TRBV5-1 and TRBJ2-7; no clear D gene. V lost 0 bases to trimming and J lost 2 bases, with 6 bases between them. This CDR3 is built from 13 residues. Per germline, CDR1 SGHRS and CDR2 YFSETQ. In nucleotides, the CDR3 is TGCGCCAGCAGCTTGGCGGTACCCTACGAGCAGTACTTC. This codes for CASSLAVPYEQYF.

With respect to this clone: Other DNA sequences in the sample encode the same CDR3. This chain joins TRBV6-5 and TRBJ2-7; D ambiguous. Trimming cost V 0 bases and J 6 bases, with 6 bases left between them. This CDR3 is 12 amino acids long. CDR1 MNHEY and CDR2 SVGAGI come from the germline V gene. Here the CDR3 reads CASSYSGREQYF. In DNA, the CDR3 is TGTGCCAGCAGTTACTCTGGGCGCGAGCAGTACTTC.

This clone was picked up a small number of times. Different DNA sequences within this sample yield the same CDR3. The chain links TRBV18 to TRBJ1-5, with TRBD1 matching 9 bases. This CDR3 contains 15 residues. Losses at the gene ends were 4 bases for V and 0 bases for J; bases not matched to a gene: 1. The germline CDR1 and CDR2 sequences are KGHSH and LQKENI. CDR3 amino acids: CASSLGQGSNQPQHF. The CDR3 DNA reads as TGTGCCAGCTCACTGGGACAGGGTAGCAATCAGCCCCAGCATTTT.

This chain connects TRBV10-3 to TRBJ2-7; a weak D match, TRBD1 (6 bases). This CDR3 comprises 14 residues. Between the trimmed V and J ends, which lost 1 base and 2 bases, there was a span of 9 bases. Germline CDR1 reads ENHRY; CDR2 reads SYGVKD. This CDR3 reads CAISELQGPYEQYF. The CDR3 DNA sequence: TGTGCCATCAGTGAGTTACAGGGACCCTACGAGCAGTACTTC.

The chain combines TRBV15 with TRBJ1-2; TRBD1 agrees at 10 bases. The germline gives CDR1 LNHNV, CDR2 YYDKDF (reference sequence). This CDR3 has 16 residues. J gave up 8 bases and V 3 bases, and 12 bases lay outside the gene matches. CDR3 in DNA: TGTGCCACCAGCAGGGATGGGTTAGGGACAGGGGACGGCTACACCTTC. It yields the protein CATSRDGLGTGDGYTF.

The chain couples TRBV14 to TRBJ2-7; TRBD2 agrees at 13 bases. CDR1 SGHDN and CDR2 FVKESK come from the germline V gene. The V gene end was trimmed by 0 bases and the J gene end by 9 bases; junction bases not matched to a gene: 2. The length of the CDR3 is 14 residues. CDR3 bases: TGTGCCAGCAGCCAAGATTGGACTAGCGGGAGGCAGTACTTC. It yields the protein CASSQDWTSGRQYF.

The gene calls are TRBV20-1 and TRBJ2-3; D is undetermined. Germline V gives CDR1 DFQATT, CDR2 SNEGSKA (reference sequence). The CDR3 sequence is 11 residues long. The V end lost 0 bases, the J end lost 10 bases, and 8 bases lay between the germline ends. The CDR3 reads CSARDAFAQYF. As DNA, the CDR3 is TGCAGTGCTAGAGACGCGTTTGCGCAGTATTTT.

This chain uses TRBV15 with TRBJ1-1, with D possibly matching TRBD1 (5 bases). V was clipped by 7 bases and J by 0 bases, with 15 bases between them. CDR3 length equals 15 residues. Germline V gives CDR1 LNHNV, CDR2 YYDKDF (reference sequence). CDR3: CATNGGFRVNTEAFF. CDR3 nucleotide sequence: TGTGCCACCAACGGGGGGTTCAGGGTGAACACTGAAGCTTTCTTT.